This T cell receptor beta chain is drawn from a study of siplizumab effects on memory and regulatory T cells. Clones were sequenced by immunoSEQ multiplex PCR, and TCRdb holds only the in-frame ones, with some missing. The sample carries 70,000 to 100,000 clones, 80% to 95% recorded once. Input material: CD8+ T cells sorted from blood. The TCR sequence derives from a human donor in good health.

This CDR3 reads CASSESWVSNTEAFF. The CDR3 DNA is TGTGCCAGCAGTGAATCCTGGGTTTCGAACACTGAAGCTTTCTTT. J is TRBJ1-1 and V is TRBV6-1; D is ambiguous. This CDR3 is built from 15 residues. The germline gives CDR1 MNHNS, CDR2 SASEGT. The germline V and J ends were trimmed by 2 bases and 1 base, with 11 bases remaining between them.